A single TCR beta chain is shown here with its context. Template switching created a universal primer site, and the cDNA included unique molecular identifiers. TCRdb reprocessed the 5' RACE reads with MiXCR, giving one entry per CDR3 protein. Of 1.5 million to 2 million distinct CDR3 sequences listed, less than 35% are singletons. This sample stems from a study of identical twins. The donor group consisted entirely of healthy Caucasians. This CDR3 contains 15 residues. Trimming cost V 3 bases and J 0 bases, with 9 bases left between them. Germline CDR1 is MNHEY and CDR2 is SMNVEV (reference sequence). The chain links TRBV27 to TRBJ2-4; D gene unclear. The receptor was isolated from a newborn girl in good health. Sequenced sample: cord blood. DNA of the CDR3: TGTGCCAGCAGTTTCTTGAGGACAGCCAAAAACATTCAGTACTTC. Amino acids: CASSFLRTAKNIQYF.